The sequence of this T cell receptor beta chain was determined in a study of T cell repertoires in cytomegalovirus infection. Across the whole study: Matching HLA type, along with CMV infection, was indicated by public TCR beta signatures. Study-level results: The ex vivo response was dominated by HLA-C-restricted CMV-specific TCR beta clonotypes. Adding up the frequency of public TCR beta families identified people who carried CMV plus the relevant HLA.

The CDR3 extends over 12 amino acids. V dropped 0 bases and J dropped 11 bases, with 13 bases sitting between them. CDR1 DFQATT and CDR2 SNEGSKA come from the germline V gene (reference sequence). There are many counts of this clonotype. The antigen is undetermined. TCRdb reprocessed the reads via MiXCR and lists one record per CDR3 protein. Among about 230,000 distinct CDR3 sequences, approximately 7% were seen once, and the ten largest hold less than 7.5%. This receptor was identified in a human donor in good health (CMV status not recorded). Some clones in this sample may be carry-over from other donors' samples. Sequencing input: PBMCs. The rearrangement uses TRBV20-1 and TRBJ1-1; D possibly corresponds to TRBD1 (5 bases). The CDR3 coding sequence is TGCAGTGCTAGAGAGGGGCAACGCGGGGCTTTCTTT. Encoded protein: CSAREGQRGAFF.